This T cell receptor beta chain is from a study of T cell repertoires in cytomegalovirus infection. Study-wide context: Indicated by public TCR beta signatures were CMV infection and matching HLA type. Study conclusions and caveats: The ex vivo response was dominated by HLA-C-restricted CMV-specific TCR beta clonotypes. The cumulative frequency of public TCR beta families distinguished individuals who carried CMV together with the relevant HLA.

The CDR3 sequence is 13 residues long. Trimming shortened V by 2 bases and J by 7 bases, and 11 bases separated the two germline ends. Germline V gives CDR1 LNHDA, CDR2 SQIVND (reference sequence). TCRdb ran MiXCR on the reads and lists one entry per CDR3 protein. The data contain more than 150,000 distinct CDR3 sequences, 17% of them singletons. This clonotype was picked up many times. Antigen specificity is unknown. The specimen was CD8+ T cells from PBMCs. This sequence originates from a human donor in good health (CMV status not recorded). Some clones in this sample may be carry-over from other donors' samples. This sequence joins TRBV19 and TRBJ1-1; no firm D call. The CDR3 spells CASSILGRVEAFF. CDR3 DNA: TGTGCCAGTAGTATATTGGGGAGAGTTGAAGCTTTCTTT.